This T cell receptor beta chain was recorded in a study of metastatic and nonmetastatic thyroid tumors. Study-wide results and limits: Malignant thyroid tumors reportedly had TCR beta diversity that was significantly higher than in benign nodules, in blood and tumor.

TCRdb reanalyzed the PCR reads with MiXCR. Among about 24,000 clones listed, roughly a fifth were seen once. A note on this clone: Antigen: not known.

Ahead of thyroid surgery, no patient had received treatment of any kind. The CDR3 has 15 amino acids. From germline, CDR1 is ENHRY and CDR2 SYGVKD. V gave up 3 bases and J gave up 8 bases; unmatched junction bases: 11. The rearrangement uses TRBV10-3 and TRBJ1-2, with 8 bases aligning to TRBD1. The material sequenced was blood. The clonotype was recovered from a male donor with papillary thyroid cancer or a benign thyroid nodule (not recorded which). Some clones in this sample may be carry-over from other donors' samples. The CDR3 is CAISESAGGAEGYTF. CDR3 DNA sequence: TGTGCCATCAGTGAATCGGCAGGGGGCGCGGAAGGCTACACCTTC.